Included here is one T cell receptor (beta chain) sequence, with context. Its antigen is unidentified. This sample stems from a study of tumor and adjacent non-tumor tissue in lung cancer. Study-level findings and limits: Compared with tumor, normal lung showed significantly lower TCR diversity.

Three rounds of nested PCR, following a modified ARM-PCR protocol, produced the TCRbeta library. TCRdb itself ran the multiplex PCR reads through MiXCR, one entry per CDR3 protein. Of some 95,000 distinct CDR3 sequences listed, 80% are singletons. In germline, CDR1 is SGHAT, CDR2 FQNNGV. This CDR3 region has 13 residues. J gave up 13 bases and V 5 bases, and 13 bases lay outside the gene matches. This sample's RNA came from whole unsorted tissue. This non-tumor lung sample came from over 3 cm beyond the tumor edge. Between August and November 2014, newly diagnosed, chemotherapy-naive lung cancer patients underwent thoracic surgery in China.

This chain connects TRBV11-2 to TRBJ2-7; 8 nucleotides align to TRBD2. The sample was distant non-tumor lung tissue. This TCR was recovered from a man between 60 and 75 years old with small cell lung cancer. The CDR3 protein is CASSPGLGYELYF. The CDR3, as DNA: TGTGCCAGCAGCCCGGGACTAGGGTACGAGCTATACTTC.